The text below deals with one TCR beta chain. What it recognizes is unknown. The source of the sample is a study of tumor and adjacent non-tumor tissue in lung cancer. Study-wide background: Stage I to III disease affected about ten men and 4 or 5 women aged roughly 30 to 76.

A modified ARM-PCR protocol with three rounds of nested PCR amplified TCRbeta. One entry per CDR3 protein, called by TCRdb with MiXCR from the multiplex PCR reads. This sample carries 60,000 to 65,000 distinct CDR3 sequences, 61% of them seen once, and the ten largest clones take 25% to 35%. Study-wide results and caveats: In normal lung, the top 100 clones were significantly more dominant than in tumor. Tumor tissue had significantly higher TCR diversity than normal lung.

No cell sorting was done before RNA was extracted from the tissue. Distant lung tissue was collected more than 3 cm away from the tumor edge. Germline-derived CDR1 and CDR2 are SQVTM and ANQGSEA. With 6 bases clipped from V and 6 bases from J, the junction kept 17 bases outside the gene matches. CDR3 length equals 18 residues. The V gene is TRBV29-1, the J gene TRBJ2-6, with 10 bases aligning to TRBD1. Sequencing was carried out using distant non-tumor lung tissue. This sequence was found in a man between 65 and 79 years old with non-small cell lung cancer. CDR3 bases: TGCAGCGTGGCTGGGACAGGGGACGGGACTGCTGAGGCCAACGTCCTGACTTTC. It encodes CSVAGTGDGTAEANVLTF. Full variable domain (remainder filled in from reference TRBV29-1 and TRBJ2-6): SAVISQKPSRDICQRGTSLTIQCQVDSQVTMMFWYRQQPGQSLTLIATANQGSEATYESGFVIDKFPISRPNLTFSTLTVSNMSPEDSSIYLCSVAGTGDGTAEANVLTFGAGSRLTVL.